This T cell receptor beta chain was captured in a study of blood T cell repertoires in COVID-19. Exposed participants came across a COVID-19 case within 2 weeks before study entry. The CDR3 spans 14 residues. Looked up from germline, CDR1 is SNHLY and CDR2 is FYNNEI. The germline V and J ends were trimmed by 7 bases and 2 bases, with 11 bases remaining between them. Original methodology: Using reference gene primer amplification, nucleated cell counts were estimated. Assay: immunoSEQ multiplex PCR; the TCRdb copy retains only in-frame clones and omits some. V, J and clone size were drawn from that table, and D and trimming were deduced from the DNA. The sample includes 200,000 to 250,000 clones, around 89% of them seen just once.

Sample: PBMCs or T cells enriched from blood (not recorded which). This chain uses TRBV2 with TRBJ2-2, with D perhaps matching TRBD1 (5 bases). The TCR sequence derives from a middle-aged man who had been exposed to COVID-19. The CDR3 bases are TGTGCCAGCATTACGGACATTAACACCGGGGAGCTGTTTTTT. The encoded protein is CASITDINTGELFF.